The clone carrying this T cell receptor beta chain was detected once. Its antigen is still unknown. The data are from a study of T cells in localized non-small cell lung cancer. Study-level results: A raised T cell density in blood coincided with lengthier overall survival. Peak T cell clonality was found in uninvolved adjacent lung, exceeding tumor. There were a median around 60 of the top 100 tumor clones appearing in adjacent lung. Multi-region tumor sequencing was not done, so intratumor heterogeneity could not be excluded.

TCRdb's table, derived via immunoSEQ multiplex PCR, lists solely in-frame clones and lacks some. The sample includes about 46,000 clones, 81% of them seen just once. The sequence came from a man between 40 and 70 years old with stage III lung adenocarcinoma. The input for sequencing was peripheral blood mononuclear cells, taken before any cancer treatment.

For the CDR3, the DNA is TGCAGCGTTGTTCGGGCGAACACCGGGGAGCTGTTTTTT. It translates to CSVVRANTGELFF. This rearrangement joins TRBV29-1 to TRBJ2-2, with D uncertain. The CDR3 runs 13 residues. Germline assignment: CDR1 SQVTM and CDR2 ANQGSEA. V was shortened by 4 bases and J by 0 bases, with 6 bases between the two germline ends.